Below are 11 T cell receptor beta chains sequenced from a single sample in a study of T cells in Graves' hyperthyroidism and ophthalmopathy. Amplification of TCR beta CDR3 regions was performed using RNA transcripts as template. The HTBI primer set drove a first-round RT-PCR of the TCR CDR3. One entry per CDR3 protein, called by TCRdb with MiXCR from the multiplex PCR reads. The sample includes roughly 290,000 distinct CDR3 sequences, roughly an eighth of them seen just once. Specimen: blood. These receptors came from a woman in her forties with Graves' hyperthyroidism.

This clonotype was seen only a few times. The chain has TRBV29-1 and TRBJ2-1; TRBD2 aligns across 9 bases. The V gene end was trimmed by 2 bases and the J gene end by 0 bases; junction bases not matched to a gene: 5. Germline values: CDR1 SQVTM, CDR2 ANQGSEA. CDR3 length equals 16 residues. CDR3 in DNA: TGCAGCGTTGAAAAGGGTAGCGGGAGCTCCTACAATGAGCAGTTCTTC. It encodes CSVEKGSGSSYNEQFF.

This clonotype was observed at least ten times. The germline gene is not matched at one end of the junction; a read error may be the cause. The CDR3 bases are TGTGCTAGCAGCTTAGGCCCGAGCGCGAACACCGGGGAGCTGTTTTTT. This gives the protein CASSLGPSANTGELFF. The rearrangement links TRBV7-7 to TRBJ2-2; D not resolved. Germline V gene lookup returns CDR1 SSHAT and CDR2 FNYEAQ (reference sequence). The CDR3 is 16 amino acids.

This sequence joins TRBV6-6 and TRBJ1-1; D perhaps matches TRBD1 (6 bases). Germline CDR1 and CDR2: MNHNY and SVGAGI (reference sequence). This CDR3 spans 13 amino acids. V was cut by 2 bases and J by 11 bases, with 15 bases left in between. The CDR3 spells CASSYRMQGKAFF. The CDR3 nucleotides are TGTGCCAGCAGTTACAGGATGCAGGGGAAGGCTTTCTTT.

This clonotype was recorded at least ten times. The V call is TRBV20-1, the J call TRBJ2-1; a weak D match, TRBD2 (6 bases). The V end was cut by 8 bases, the J end by 0 bases, with 14 bases between. Germline loops: CDR1 DFQATT, CDR2 SNEGSKA (reference sequence). The length of the CDR3 is 14 residues. The CDR3 sequence is CSPAGKSSYNEQFF. CDR3 in DNA: TGCAGTCCCGCGGGGAAAAGCTCCTACAATGAGCAGTTCTTC.

The chain is built from TRBV19 and TRBJ2-2; 11 bases align to TRBD1. Germline lookup yields CDR1 LNHDA and CDR2 SQIVND (reference sequence). CDR3 length: 14 residues. J gave up 4 bases and V 8 bases, and 3 bases lay outside the gene matches. CDR3 nucleotide sequence: TGTGCCAGTGGAGGGACAGGGGGCACCGGGGAGCTGTTTTTT. This encodes CASGGTGGTGELFF.

This chain uses TRBV10-2 with TRBJ2-1; D possibly corresponds to TRBD1 (5 bases). Germline V gene data show CDR1 as WSHSY and CDR2 as SAAADI. Trimming cost V 9 bases and J 6 bases, with 18 bases left between them. There are 14 residues in the CDR3. The CDR3 spells CASFKGNVANEQFF. Here the CDR3 DNA reads TGCGCCAGTTTTAAGGGGAATGTGGCCAATGAGCAGTTCTTC.

This clonotype was seen many times. The genes are TRBV2 and TRBJ2-7; 10 bases are a match to TRBD2. The CDR3 is 15 residues long. From germline, CDR1 is SNHLY and CDR2 FYNNEI. Trimming cost V 6 bases and J 6 bases; bases outside gene matches: 11. The CDR3 nucleotides are TGTGCCAGCAGCCGGACTAGCGGACCACAAGGCGAGCAGTACTTC. This translates into CASSRTSGPQGEQYF.

In this sample, this clonotype turned up many times. The chain uses TRBV15 and TRBJ1-6, with 7 bases lining up with TRBD1. Germline trimming cut 3 bases from V and 9 bases from J; bases unmatched to any gene: 8. The CDR3 consists of 15 residues. In germline, CDR1 is LNHNV, CDR2 YYDKDF (reference sequence). This chain's CDR3 is CATSSGRQGVSPLHF. CDR3 nucleotide sequence: TGTGCCACCAGCAGTGGGAGACAGGGTGTTTCACCCCTCCACTTT.

The genes are TRBV5-1 and TRBJ2-7, with D hard to call. Germline V CDR1 and CDR2: SGHRS, YFSETQ. This CDR3 contains 13 residues. V shed 1 base and J shed 9 bases, with 14 bases lying between them. The CDR3 bases are TGCGCCAGCAGCTTGAATCTCCCGGCGGTGCAGTACTTC. This encodes CASSLNLPAVQYF.

In this sample, this clonotype turned up a few times. This may arise from a read error, as a much more abundant clone is one base away. The chain employs TRBV29-1 and TRBJ1-1, with D uncertain. This CDR3 region has 14 residues. V lost 4 bases and J lost 2, with 14 bases in between. Germline V gives CDR1 SQVTM, CDR2 ANQGSEA. The CDR3 DNA is TGCAGCGTTGCGATATCGGCCAATAACACTGAAGCTTTCTTT. Protein: CSVAISANNTEAFF.

As concerns this clonotype: This sequence may be a read error, since a much larger clone differs from it by one base. The gene calls are TRBV20-1 and TRBJ2-3; 12 positions match TRBD2. The CDR3 loop spans 16 amino acids. V was clipped by 0 bases and J by 10 bases; unmatched bases: 11. From germline, CDR1 is DFQATT and CDR2 SNEGSKA (reference sequence). The DNA for the CDR3 is TGCAGTGCTAGAGACATACTAGCGGGAGGATCCGATCCGCAGTATTTT. It translates to CSARDILAGGSDPQYF.